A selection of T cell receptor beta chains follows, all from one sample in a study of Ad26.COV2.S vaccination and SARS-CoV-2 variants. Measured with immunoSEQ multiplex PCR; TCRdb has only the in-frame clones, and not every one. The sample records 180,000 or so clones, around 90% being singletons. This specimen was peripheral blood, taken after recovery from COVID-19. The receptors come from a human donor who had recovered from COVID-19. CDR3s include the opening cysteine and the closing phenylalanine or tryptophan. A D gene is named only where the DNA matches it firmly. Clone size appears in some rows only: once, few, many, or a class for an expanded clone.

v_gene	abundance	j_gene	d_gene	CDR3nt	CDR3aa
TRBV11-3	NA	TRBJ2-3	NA	TGTGCCAGCAGCTTAGTTCACTCAGATACGCAGTATTTT	CASSLVHSDTQYF
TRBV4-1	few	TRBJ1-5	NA	TGCGCCAGCAGCTCTGGAACCAATAGCAATCAGCCCCAGCATTTT	CASSSGTNSNQPQHF
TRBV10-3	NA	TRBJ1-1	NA	TGTGCCATCAGTGATCGGGACGGGGCGATGAACACTGAAGCTTTCTTT	CAISDRDGAMNTEAFF
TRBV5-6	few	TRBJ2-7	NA	TGTGCCAGCAGCAGTACCTTGTCCAGGGGCGCGGGTCACTCCTACGAGCAGTACTTC	CASSSTLSRGAGHSYEQYF
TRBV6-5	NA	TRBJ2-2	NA	TGTGCCAGCAGAGCAGGGGTGAACACCGGGGAGCTGTTTTTT	CASRAGVNTGELFF
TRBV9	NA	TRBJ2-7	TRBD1	TGTGCCAGCAGCCCCTCGGGACAGGGGGCCAACGAGCAGTACTTC	CASSPSGQGANEQYF
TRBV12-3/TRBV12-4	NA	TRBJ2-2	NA	TGTGCCAGCAGTTTGAGCGGCGGGGAGCTGTTTTTT	CASSLSGGELFF
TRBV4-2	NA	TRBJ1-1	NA	TGTGCCAGCAGCCAAGATAGTAAGAACACTGAAGCTTTCTTT	CASSQDSKNTEAFF
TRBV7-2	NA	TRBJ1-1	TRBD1	TGTGCCAGCAGCTTAGGTCTGGACAGGGGACGGAACACTGAAGCTTTCTTT	CASSLGLDRGRNTEAFF
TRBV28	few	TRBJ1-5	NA	TGTGCCAGCAGTGTATTCGGTCATGATGGTCAGCCCCAGCATTTT	CASSVFGHDGQPQHF
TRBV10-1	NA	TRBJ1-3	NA	TGCGCCAGCAGTGATGGACGGAACCTCCTTAACTCTGGAAACACCATATATTTT	CASSDGRNLLNSGNTIYF
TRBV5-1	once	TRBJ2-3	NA	TGCGCCAGCGGCGGAAGCACAGATACGCAGTATTTT	CASGGSTDTQYF
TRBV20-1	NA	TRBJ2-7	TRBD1	TGCAGTGCTAGTCGGGACAGGGCCTTCTACGAGCAGTACTTC	CSASRDRAFYEQYF
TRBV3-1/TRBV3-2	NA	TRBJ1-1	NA	TGTGCCAGCAGAAATGTGAACACTGAAGCTTTCTTT	CASRNVNTEAFF
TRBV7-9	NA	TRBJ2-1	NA	TGTGCCAGCAGCAAACCCGGGACTCCCACCGGTAATGAGCAGTTCTTC	CASSKPGTPTGNEQFF
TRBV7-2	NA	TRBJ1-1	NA	TGTGCCAGCAGCCTTTACATGAACACTGAAGCTTTCTTT	CASSLYMNTEAFF
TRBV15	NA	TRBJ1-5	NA	TGTGCCACCAGCAAGAGAGGTATGGGTAGTTATAGCAATCAGCCCCAGCATTTT	CATSKRGMGSYSNQPQHF
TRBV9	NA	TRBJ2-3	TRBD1	TGTGCCAGCAGCGTCGGGACAGGGTGGGCAGATACGCAGTATTTT	CASSVGTGWADTQYF
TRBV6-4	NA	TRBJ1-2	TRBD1	TGTGCCAGCAGGCTAGGGACAGGAGACTATGGCTACACCTTC	CASRLGTGDYGYTF
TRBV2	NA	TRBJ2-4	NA	TGTGCCAGCAGGGGAGGACTCGAAAACATTCAGTACTTC	CASRGGLENIQYF
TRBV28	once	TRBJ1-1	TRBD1	TGTGCCAGCAGTACCGGGACAGGGATTGCTGAAGCTTTCTTT	CASSTGTGIAEAFF
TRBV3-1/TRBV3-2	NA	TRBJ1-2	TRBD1	TGTGCCAGCAGCCAAGTAGGAGGGACAGGGCGCTATGGCTACACCTTC	CASSQVGGTGRYGYTF
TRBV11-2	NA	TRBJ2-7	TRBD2	TGTGCCAGCAGCTGGCTAGCGGGCTCCTACGAGCAGTACTTC	CASSWLAGSYEQYF
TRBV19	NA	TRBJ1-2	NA	TGTGCCAGTAGTATAGCTAATGGGGGTGGCTACACCTTC	CASSIANGGGYTF
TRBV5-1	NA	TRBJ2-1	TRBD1	TGCGCCAGCAACATCCGGACAGGATCCTACAATGAGCAGTTCTTC	CASNIRTGSYNEQFF
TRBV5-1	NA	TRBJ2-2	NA	TGCGCCAGCAAAGATAGTAACACCGGGGAGCTGTTTTTT	CASKDSNTGELFF
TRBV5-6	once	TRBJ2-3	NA	TGTGCCAGTGGGCCCGGGCGGAACACAGATACGCAGTATTTT	CASGPGRNTDTQYF
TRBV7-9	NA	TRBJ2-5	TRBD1	TGTGCCAGCAGCCGAGGGGGCATAGAGACCCAGTACTTC	CASSRGGIETQYF
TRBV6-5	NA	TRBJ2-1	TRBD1	TGTGCCAGCAGACCCTGGGACAGTGATGAGCAGTTCTTC	CASRPWDSDEQFF
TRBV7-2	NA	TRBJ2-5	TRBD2	TGTGCCAGCAGCCCACGGGGGCGGGGGGGCCTAGAGACCCAGTACTTC	CASSPRGRGGLETQYF
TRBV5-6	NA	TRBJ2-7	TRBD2	TGTGCCAGCACCTTTGGGTCCACACTAGCGGGTGCCTACGAGCAGTACTTC	CASTFGSTLAGAYEQYF
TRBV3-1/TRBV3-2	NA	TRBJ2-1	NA	TGTGCCAGCAGCCCCCCCGTCCTTAGCTCCTACAATGAGCAGTTCTTC	CASSPPVLSSYNEQFF
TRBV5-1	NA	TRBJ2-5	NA	TGCGCCAGCAGGTCCGGCTGGTCGATTCAAGAGACCCAGTACTTC	CASRSGWSIQETQYF
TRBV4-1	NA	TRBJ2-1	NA	TGCGCCAGCAGTGCCCCAGGGGCAGAGGAGCAGTTCTTC	CASSAPGAEEQFF
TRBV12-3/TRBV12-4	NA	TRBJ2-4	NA	TGTGCCAGCAGTTTAGGGGGGCAAAACATTCAGTACTTC	CASSLGGQNIQYF